This TCR beta chain was captured in a study of T cell changes during pregnancy in multiple sclerosis. The CDR3 runs to 14 residues. With 4 bases clipped from V and 4 bases from J, the junction kept 5 bases outside the gene matches. Looked up from germline, CDR1 is KGHSY and CDR2 is FQNENV. This clone came up many times. TCRdb's copy holds only in-frame clones and misses some; the assay was immunoSEQ multiplex PCR. The sample lists approximately 72,000 clones; 80% to 95% were seen once. This sequence was found in a female donor in good health, enrolled as a control in a pregnancy study. The rearrangement uses TRBV16 and TRBJ1-1, with TRBD1 matching 8 bases. This specimen consisted of peripheral blood, obtained in the first trimester of pregnancy. The CDR3 loop reads CASSRTTGGTEAFF. Here the CDR3 DNA reads TGTGCCAGCAGCCGGACTACAGGGGGCACTGAAGCTTTCTTT.